The sequence of this TCR beta chain was determined in a study of blood T cell repertoires in COVID-19. The data were produced by immunoSEQ multiplex PCR, yet TCRdb's version contains in-frame clones alone and is incomplete. The data show more than 60,000 clones, around 80% seen once. Trimming cost V 5 bases and J 3 bases; bases outside gene matches: 4. Germline-derived CDR1 and CDR2 are PRHDT and FYEKMQ (reference sequence). This CDR3 is 14 amino acids long. The V and J genes are TRBV13 and TRBJ1-2; 9 nucleotides align to TRBD1. The specimen sequenced was peripheral blood. The receptor was derived from a man between 60 and 70 years old with active or convalescent COVID-19. The CDR3 sequence: CASSPTGGDYGYTF. CDR3 DNA sequence: TGTGCCAGCAGCCCGACAGGGGGGGACTATGGCTACACCTTC.